Shown below are 14 T cell receptor beta chains from a single sample sequenced in a study of T cell clones after liver transplantation. The data were produced by immunoSEQ multiplex PCR, yet TCRdb's version contains in-frame clones alone and is incomplete. The sample records 85,000 to 130,000 clones, 82% being singletons. The sample was CD4+ T cells from blood, taken before liver transplant. The receptors here all came from a human donor who received a liver transplant.

The J gene is TRBJ2-7, the V gene TRBV5-1; no firm D call. V was trimmed by 2 bases and J by 5 bases, leaving 14 bases between them. Per germline, CDR1 SGHRS and CDR2 YFSETQ. The length of the CDR3 is 14 residues. The CDR3 region is CASSFSREGDEQYF. The CDR3 region has the DNA TGCGCCAGCAGCTTCTCGCGTGAAGGTGACGAGCAGTACTTC.

This chain uses TRBV5-6 with TRBJ2-7, with 15 bases fitting TRBD2. Germline CDR1 SGHDT, CDR2 YYEEEE. The CDR3 totals 18 residues. V lost 1 base, J lost 2 bases, and 7 bases stayed unmatched. The CDR3 spells CASSLLPGLAGGAYEQYF. CDR3 nucleotide sequence: TGTGCCAGCAGCTTGTTACCGGGACTAGCGGGAGGAGCCTACGAGCAGTACTTC.

The chain links TRBV18 to TRBJ1-5; unclear D gene. Germline V gene data show CDR1 as KGHSH and CDR2 as LQKENI. This CDR3 has 13 residues. With 0 bases removed from V and 7 bases from J, the gap between germline ends came to 7 bases. The CDR3 region has the DNA TGTGCCAGCTCACCACCGGCGGGACAGCCCCAGCATTTT. Encoded protein: CASSPPAGQPQHF.

The chain combines TRBV5-1 with TRBJ2-6, with a tentative D call TRBD2 (6 bases). The V and J ends lost 1 base and 1 base respectively, with 18 bases between them. In germline, CDR1 is SGHRS, CDR2 YFSETQ. CDR3 size: 19 residues. DNA for the CDR3: TGCGCCAGCAGCTTGAGACTAGTCAACTCGGATTCTGGGGCCAACGTCCTGACTTTC. It is translated as CASSLRLVNSDSGANVLTF.

The rearrangement links TRBV5-1 to TRBJ1-4; D gene uncertain. Trimming removed 4 bases from V and 5 bases from J, with 9 bases in between. Germline V gene lookup returns CDR1 SGHRS and CDR2 YFSETQ. This CDR3 has 13 amino acids. CDR3 bases: TGCGCCAGCAGCGGCCGGTCGAATGAAAAACTGTTTTTT. This sequence encodes CASSGRSNEKLFF.

This chain joins TRBV19 and TRBJ2-7, with TRBD2 as a possible D gene (5 bases). Trimming stripped 3 bases from V and 2 bases from J, with 23 bases between. The CDR3 spans 18 residues. Germline CDR1 LNHDA, CDR2 SQIVND (reference sequence). DNA of the CDR3: TGTGCCAGTAGTATTCCCAGAACCGGGATGTACCAACCCTACGAGCAGTACTTC. Translation: CASSIPRTGMYQPYEQYF.

This clone has just one count. The rearrangement uses TRBV5-8 and TRBJ1-2, with 7 nucleotides matching TRBD1. Germline V gene sequence: CDR1 SGHTS, CDR2 YDEGEE. V gave up 3 bases and J gave up 0 bases; unmatched junction bases: 5. The CDR3 is 15 amino acids. This CDR3 reads CASSSRDRSNYGYTF. The CDR3 nucleotides are TGTGCCAGCAGCTCTCGGGACAGATCTAACTATGGCTACACCTTC.

V usage is TRBV20-1 and J usage is TRBJ2-1, with D uncertain. CDR1 DFQATT and CDR2 SNEGSKA come from the germline V gene (reference sequence). V lost 5 bases to trimming and J lost 7 bases, with 9 bases between them. CDR3 size: 11 residues. Written as DNA, the CDR3 is TGCAGTGCTCCGCGCGCAAATGAGCAGTTCTTC. The encoded protein is CSAPRANEQFF.

This sequence joins TRBV19 and TRBJ1-3, with a weak D call TRBD1 (5 bases). Germline-derived CDR1 and CDR2 are LNHDA and SQIVND (reference sequence). V was pared by 7 bases and J by 0 bases, with 13 bases between. This CDR3 has 15 residues. The DNA of the CDR3 is TGTGCCAGTAAAAATTCCAGGGACTCTGGAAACACCATATATTTT. Protein product: CASKNSRDSGNTIYF.

This clone was counted between two and nine times. The gene calls are TRBV18 and TRBJ2-7; 9 bases agree with TRBD1. Germline CDR1 is KGHSH and CDR2 is LQKENI. CDR3 length equals 15 residues. The V gene end was trimmed by 3 bases and the J gene end by 5 bases; junction bases not matched to a gene: 8. The CDR3 region is CASSPSRTGDDEQYF. For the CDR3, the DNA is TGTGCCAGCTCACCGAGTCGGACAGGGGATGACGAGCAGTACTTC. The full variable domain, in which reference TRBV18 and TRBJ2-7 provide the parts outside the CDR3, is NAGVMQNPRHLVRRRGQEARLRCSPMKGHSHVYWYRQLPEEGLKFMVYLQKENIIDESGMPKERFSAEFPKEGPSILRIQQVVRGDSAAYFCASSPSRTGDDEQYFGPGTRLTVT.

This clone was observed a single time. The chain employs TRBV6-5 and TRBJ1-4; tentative D call: TRBD1 (5 bases). Trimming pared 5 bases from V and 8 bases from J, leaving 9 bases between. The CDR3 extends over 12 amino acids. CDR1 is MNHEY, CDR2 SVGAGI, per germline. Here the CDR3 DNA reads TGTGCCAGCAGTAGGGACCGAGAAAAACTGTTTTTT. Translating gives CASSRDREKLFF.

This sequence joins TRBV2 and TRBJ2-4; 8 nucleotides agree with TRBD2. The CDR3 runs 16 residues. The V segment lost 4 bases and the J segment 3 bases; nucleotides outside the gene matches: 8. The germline V gene has CDR1 SNHLY and CDR2 FYNNEI. The CDR3 DNA reads TGTGCCAGCAGTGCTGTCGGGGGGGCAGGCAAAAACATTCAGTACTTC. This gives the protein CASSAVGGAGKNIQYF.

This sequence joins TRBV28 and TRBJ2-2, with a possible D match to TRBD2 (6 bases). Germline-derived CDR1 and CDR2 are MDHEN and SYDVKM. CDR3 size: 16 residues. Trimming removed 5 bases at V and 1 base at J, with 14 bases between. CDR3 DNA: TGTGCCAGCAGTCCTCCGGGACTCCAGAACACCGGGGAGCTGTTTTTT. Amino acids: CASSPPGLQNTGELFF. The full variable domain, in which reference TRBV28 and TRBJ2-2 provide the parts outside the CDR3, is DVKVTQSSRYLVKRTGEKVFLECVQDMDHENMFWYRQDPGLGLRLIYFSYDVKMKEKGDIPEGYSVSREKKERFSLILESASTNQTSMYLCASSPPGLQNTGELFFGEGSRLTVL.

The chain employs TRBV19 and TRBJ2-2; D ambiguous. Trimming removed 4 bases at V and 0 bases at J, with 9 bases between. Germline V gene sequence: CDR1 LNHDA, CDR2 SQIVND (reference sequence). The CDR3 covers 15 residues. The CDR3 spells CASSNAQANTGELFF. CDR3 bases: TGTGCCAGTAGTAACGCCCAAGCGAACACCGGGGAGCTGTTTTTT.